The 18 T cell receptor beta chains listed next were all sequenced from one sample in a study of CD8 T cells in Susac syndrome. RNA totalling about 0.5 to 1 ug underwent reverse transcription with random hexamers. TCRdb re-derived calls from the immunoSEQ multiplex PCR reads in MiXCR, one entry per CDR3 protein. This table holds approximately 100,000 distinct CDR3 sequences, approximately 96% found once. The sequenced sample was CD4+ T cells from PBMCs. All receptors derive from a human donor in good health.

A few counts support this clonotype. The chain has TRBV6-6 and TRBJ2-7; 8 bases are a match to TRBD1. Germline trimming cut 4 bases from V and 5 bases from J; bases unmatched to any gene: 4. This CDR3 comprises 13 residues. CDR1 is MNHNY and CDR2 is SVGAGI in the germline V gene (reference sequence). The CDR3 DNA sequence: TGTGCCAGCAGTTTGGCAGGGGGCCACGAGCAGTACTTC. It codes for CASSLAGGHEQYF.

The genes are TRBV4-3 and TRBJ2-1, with TRBD2 matching 7 bases. From germline, CDR1 is LGHNA and CDR2 YSLEER. V trimming: 0 bases; J trimming: 5 bases; junction bases outside the gene matches: 4. CDR3 size: 15 residues. CDR3 DNA sequence: TGCGCCAGCAGCCAAGAGGCTAGCGGCAACAATGAGCAGTTCTTC. This encodes CASSQEASGNNEQFF.

This clonotype was counted once. The chain carries TRBV25-1 and TRBJ1-1; maybe TRBD1 (5 bases). The CDR3 sequence is 18 residues long. With 2 bases removed from V and 1 base from J, the gap between germline ends came to 20 bases. Germline loops: CDR1 MGHDK, CDR2 SYGVNS. CDR3 sequence reads: CASSEGVGGVSRNTEAFF. The CDR3 nucleotides read TGTGCCAGCAGTGAAGGCGTTGGGGGGGTATCTCGGAACACTGAAGCTTTCTTT.

The chain employs TRBV29-1 and TRBJ1-1, with D unclear. V was shortened by 5 bases and J by 5 bases, with 15 bases between the two germline ends. CDR1 SQVTM and CDR2 ANQGSEA come from the germline V gene. CDR3 length: 13 residues. The CDR3 protein is CSVTPGRRTEAFF. The CDR3 DNA follows: TGCAGCGTTACTCCCGGGCGACGGACTGAAGCTTTCTTT.

The chain joins TRBV5-1 to TRBJ1-2; D is possibly TRBD1 (5 bases). The CDR3 consists of 14 residues. Germline CDR1 reads SGHRS; CDR2 reads YFSETQ. V lost 0 bases and J 4 bases, leaving 10 bases between the germline ends. CDR3 nucleotide sequence: TGCGCCAGCAGCTTGGACGGGGGAACCTATGGCTACACCTTC. Protein sequence: CASSLDGGTYGYTF.

J is TRBJ2-5 and V is TRBV28, with unresolved D. The CDR3 spans 14 residues. Germline V gene data show CDR1 as MDHEN and CDR2 as SYDVKM. Trimming took off 5 bases at V and 1 base at J, with 11 bases between the two ends. The DNA of the CDR3 is TGTGCCAGCAGTGACTTTCGGGCCCAAGAGACCCAGTACTTC. Its translation: CASSDFRAQETQYF.

The chain links TRBV30 to TRBJ2-3; D uncertain. CDR1 and CDR2 (germline): GTSNPN, SVGIG (reference sequence). The length of the CDR3 is 11 residues. Trimming cost V 3 bases and J 7 bases, with 8 bases left between them. The CDR3: CAWSSRNTQYF. As DNA, the CDR3 is TGTGCCTGGAGCTCCCGTAATACGCAGTATTTT. Full variable domain (remainder filled in from reference TRBV30 and TRBJ2-3): SQTIHQWPATLVQPVGSPLSLECTVEGTSNPNLYWYRQAAGRGLQLLFYSVGIGQISSEVPQNLSASRPQDRQFILSSKKLLLSDSGFYLCAWSSRNTQYFGPGTRLTVL.

This sequence joins TRBV28 and TRBJ1-5; TRBD1 is a possible D gene (5 bases). Trimming took 6 bases from V and 6 from J, leaving 9 bases between them. The CDR3 covers 12 residues. Per germline, CDR1 MDHEN and CDR2 SYDVKM. The CDR3 is CASRGTSQPQHF. The CDR3 region has the DNA TGTGCCAGCAGAGGGACCAGTCAGCCCCAGCATTTT. Using reference TRBV28 and TRBJ1-5 for the parts outside the CDR3, the full variable domain is DVKVTQSSRYLVKRTGEKVFLECVQDMDHENMFWYRQDPGLGLRLIYFSYDVKMKEKGDIPEGYSVSREKKERFSLILESASTNQTSMYLCASRGTSQPQHFGDGTRLSIL.

V is TRBV7-3 and J is TRBJ1-2; unclear D gene. CDR1 and CDR2 from the germline V gene are SGHTA and FQGTGA. V was clipped by 1 base and J by 0 bases, with 9 bases between them. The CDR3 extends over 15 amino acids. CDR3 amino acids: CASSLMAGPNYGYTF. The DNA for the CDR3 is TGTGCCAGCAGCTTAATGGCAGGACCTAACTATGGCTACACCTTC.

This chain joins TRBV5-4 and TRBJ2-5; D is undetermined. V lost 2 bases and J lost 2, with 10 bases in between. Looked up from germline, CDR1 is SGHNT and CDR2 is YYREEE (reference sequence). The length of the CDR3 is 14 residues. The CDR3 here is CASSLGQAQETQYF. The CDR3 DNA reads TGTGCCAGCAGCTTAGGCCAGGCACAAGAGACCCAGTACTTC.

V usage is TRBV29-1 and J usage is TRBJ1-2; D ambiguous. V was shortened by 5 bases and J by 4 bases, with 14 bases between the two germline ends. Germline V CDR1 and CDR2: SQVTM, ANQGSEA. The CDR3 has 13 residues. DNA for the CDR3: TGCAGCGTTTCGAGTCCTATAGGCTATGGCTACACCTTC. Amino acids: CSVSSPIGYGYTF.

V usage is TRBV29-1 and J usage is TRBJ2-2; 7 bases fit TRBD2. The V gene's germline CDR1 is SQVTM and CDR2 ANQGSEA. V trimming: 4 bases; J trimming: 5 bases; junction bases outside the gene matches: 7. There are 14 residues in the CDR3. CDR3 coding DNA: TGCAGCGTTGTTGCGGGAGTAGGAACCGGGGAGCTGTTTTTT. Protein: CSVVAGVGTGELFF.

The chain has TRBV2 and TRBJ1-1, with D perhaps TRBD1 (6 bases). The CDR3 spans 16 residues. The germline V gene has CDR1 SNHLY and CDR2 FYNNEI. Between the trimmed V and J ends, which lost 6 bases and 0 bases, there was a span of 17 bases. The DNA of the CDR3 is TGTGCCAGCAGACTTACAGGGTTAGAAGTGAACACTGAAGCTTTCTTT. Amino acid sequence: CASRLTGLEVNTEAFF.

The genes are TRBV18 and TRBJ1-3, with D uncertain. V was cut by 3 bases and J by 8 bases, with 17 bases left in between. This CDR3 comprises 15 residues. Looked up from germline, CDR1 is KGHSH and CDR2 is LQKENI. The CDR3 DNA reads as TGTGCCAGCTCACCCGGAGACGTCCGTCGCGACACCATATATTTT. It codes for CASSPGDVRRDTIYF.

CDR3 bases: TGTGCCAGCAGCGTAGAATCTTCGGGCGGGGACGAGCAGTACTTC. Translation gives CASSVESSGGDEQYF. The chain joins TRBV9 to TRBJ2-7; a possible D gene is TRBD2 (6 bases). The germline V gene has CDR1 SGDLS and CDR2 YYNGEE. V was cut by 0 bases and J by 5 bases, with 15 bases left in between. CDR3 length equals 15 residues.

This sequence joins TRBV10-3 and TRBJ2-3; 9 positions match TRBD2. V lost 4 bases to trimming and J lost 4 bases; unmatched junction nucleotides: 0. Germline CDR1 is ENHRY and CDR2 is SYGVKD. The CDR3 is 13 residues long. The CDR3 loop reads CAISGTSADTQYF. For the CDR3, the DNA is TGTGCCATCAGTGGGACTAGCGCAGATACGCAGTATTTT.

This chain's CDR3 is CASRTSGRTEQFF. CDR3 bases: TGTGCCAGCCGGACTAGCGGGAGAACTGAGCAGTTCTTC. The rearrangement joins TRBV12-3 or TRBV12-4 to TRBJ2-1; 13 bases agree with TRBD2. The trim removed 8 bases at V and 9 bases at J, leaving 4 bases unmatched. The CDR3 loop spans 13 amino acids.

The V and J genes are TRBV29-1 and TRBJ2-2, with D possibly being TRBD1 (5 bases). V shed 4 bases and J shed 5 bases, with 14 bases lying between them. CDR3 size: 14 residues. Per the germline V gene, CDR1 is SQVTM and CDR2 is ANQGSEA. The DNA for the CDR3 is TGCAGCGTTGGGCGGCTGGGGCCTACCGGGGAGCTGTTTTTT. It translates to CSVGRLGPTGELFF.